This TCR beta chain came from a study of CD8 T cells in ankylosing spondylitis (dated by TCRdb to the late 2010s). With respect to the entire study: To find TCR variants linked to disease, the study profiled T cell receptor beta repertoires in ankylosing spondylitis patients and healthy donors. The whole study cohort included 85 to 120 healthy donors and around 25 ankylosing spondylitis patients. Peripheral blood samples were taken, and synovial fluid was additionally collected from ankylosing spondylitis patients. Results the study describes overall, beyond this receptor: Blood from ankylosing spondylitis patients appeared to be characterized by a TCR beta motif composed of roughly eight highly homologous amino acid variants. In peripheral blood, the disease-linked clones were found at relatively low frequencies and had a CD8+ phenotype. Some TCR beta motif variants had previously been reported in synovial fluid and blood of reactive arthritis patients, which suggested common disease-initiation mechanisms. According to the report, matched synovial fluid samples from ankylosing spondylitis patients were significantly enriched for the disease-linked clones.

As to this clonotype: Its antigen remains unidentified. Per-base quality was not reported, and no clone a single base away is much larger than it.

From cysteine to phenylalanine, the CDR3 is 16 amino acids long. Only CDR3 DNA is held: 48 bases, read in frame from base 1. Per the germline V gene, LGHNA is the CDR1 and YNFKEQ is the CDR2. V is pared back by 4 bases and J by 3 bases, with 17 bases lying between the germline termini. Sequencing instrument: Illumina HiSeq 2500. Quantitative 5'-RACE with molecular barcodes was the method used to prepare the TCR beta libraries. Processing in the source paper ran as follows. To identify disease-linked TCR variants, a new computational method was used, one built on a probabilistic model of VDJ rearrangement. Through fastp at Q25 and MiXCR, TCRdb rebuilt clones from the public reads, retaining in-frame beta chains. Entries are consolidated by CDR3 protein sequence, retaining the most common genes and DNA. The V and J calls were determined by TCRdb, not by the authors. Recorded for this sample are under 200,000 distinct CDR3 sequences; around 10% of them occurred a single time. The ten largest make up 25% to 35% of the sample.

The receptor was isolated from a male donor with ankylosing spondylitis or in good health (not recorded which). This sequence uses TRBV4-2 and TRBJ2-3, and the D gene may be TRBD2, 7 bases matching. Sequencing was carried out using blood, either unsorted or a sorted T cell fraction (not recorded which). The CDR3 here reads CASSPGLGGRTDTQYF. The nucleotides are TGTGCCAGCAGCCCGGGGCTGGGGGGGCGAACAGATACGCAGTATTTT.